This T cell receptor (beta chain) is from a study of glioma-infiltrating T cells after dendritic cell vaccination. This CDR3 is 13 amino acids long. Trimming removed 2 bases at V and 8 bases at J, with 9 bases between. Germline loops: CDR1 LNHDA, CDR2 SQIVND (reference sequence). The time point was: after dendritic cell vaccination, including at tumor progression/relapse. The assay was immunoSEQ multiplex PCR, and TCRdb's table has in-frame clones only and misses some. The sample gives about 50,000 clones, 75% to 90% of which show up once; around 5% is in the top ten. The material was blood, obtained after dendritic cell vaccination. The chain couples TRBV19 to TRBJ2-2; D uncertain. The receptor's source is a human donor with glioblastoma. The CDR3 bases are TGTGCCAGTAGTATAAGCCTAGATGGGGAGCTGTTTTTT. Amino acids: CASSISLDGELFF.